This T cell receptor beta chain emerged from a study of T cells in narcolepsy. About the research overall: Patients with NT1 or NT2 and healthy control donors were enrolled. Overall study findings and caveats: Autoreactive clone sequences were missing from some blood memory CD4+ repertoires. Autoreactive HCRT-specific and TRIB2-specific clonotypes were marked in same-patient CSF-versus-blood CD4+ comparisons.

The repertoire was sequenced with immunoSEQ multiplex PCR; TCRdb's copy has only in-frame clones and lacks some. The sample yields about 34,000 clones, 82% seen once. A remark on this clone: Its specificity is not known.

Germline V gene data show CDR1 as SEHNR and CDR2 as FQNEAQ (reference sequence). This CDR3 region has 15 residues. V dropped 5 bases and J dropped 0 bases, with 11 bases sitting between them. V usage is TRBV7-9 and J usage is TRBJ1-3; D is ambiguous. This TCR was recovered from a human donor with narcolepsy. The sample comprised CD45RA- memory CD4+ T cells from PBMCs. CDR3 coding DNA: TGTGCCAGCAGCCAAGGGAGCAGCTCTGGAAACACCATATATTTT. The encoded protein is CASSQGSSSGNTIYF.